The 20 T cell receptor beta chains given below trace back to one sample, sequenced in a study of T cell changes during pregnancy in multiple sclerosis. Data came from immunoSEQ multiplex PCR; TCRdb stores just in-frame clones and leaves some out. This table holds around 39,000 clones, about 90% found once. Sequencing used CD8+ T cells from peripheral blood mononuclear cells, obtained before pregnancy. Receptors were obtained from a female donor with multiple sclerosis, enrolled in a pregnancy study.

DNA for the CDR3: TGCGCCAGCAGCCGAGGGGAGACCCAGTACTTC. Translating it yields CASSRGETQYF. The rearrangement links TRBV4-1 to TRBJ2-5; maybe TRBD2 (5 bases). V was shortened by 4 bases and J by 5 bases, with 5 bases between the two germline ends. The CDR3 consists of 11 residues. Germline lookup yields CDR1 MGHRA and CDR2 YSYEKL.

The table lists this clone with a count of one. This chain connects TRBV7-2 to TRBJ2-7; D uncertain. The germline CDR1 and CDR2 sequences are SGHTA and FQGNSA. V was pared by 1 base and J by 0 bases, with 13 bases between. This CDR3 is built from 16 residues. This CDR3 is CASSLVSKPSSYEQYF. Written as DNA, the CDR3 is TGTGCCAGCAGCTTAGTCTCAAAGCCGAGCTCCTACGAGCAGTACTTC. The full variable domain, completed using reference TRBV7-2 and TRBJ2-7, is GAGVSQSPSNKVTEKGKDVELRCDPISGHTALYWYRQSLGQGLEFLIYFQGNSAPDKSGLPSDRFSAERTGGSVSTLTIQRTQQEDSAVYLCASSLVSKPSSYEQYFGPGTRLTVT.

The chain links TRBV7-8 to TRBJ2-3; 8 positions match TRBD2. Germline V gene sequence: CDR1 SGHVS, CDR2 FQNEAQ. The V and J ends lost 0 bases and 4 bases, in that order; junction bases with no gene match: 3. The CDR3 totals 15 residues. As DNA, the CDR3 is TGTGCCAGCAGCTTAGCCCAGCGGGAGCCAGATACGCAGTATTTT. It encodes CASSLAQREPDTQYF.

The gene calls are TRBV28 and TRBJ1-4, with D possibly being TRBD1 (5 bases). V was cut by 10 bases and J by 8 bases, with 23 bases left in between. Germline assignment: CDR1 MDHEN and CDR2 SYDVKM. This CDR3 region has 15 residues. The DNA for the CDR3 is TGTGCCACCTCCCCTCCGGGGGGAATAAGGGAAAAACTGTTTTTT. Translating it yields CATSPPGGIREKLFF.

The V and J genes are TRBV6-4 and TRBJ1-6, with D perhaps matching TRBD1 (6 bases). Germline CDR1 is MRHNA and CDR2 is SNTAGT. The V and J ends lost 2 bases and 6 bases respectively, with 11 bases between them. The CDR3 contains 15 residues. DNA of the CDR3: TGTGCCAGCAGTGACGACGGACAGCCTAATTCACCCCTCCACTTT. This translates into CASSDDGQPNSPLHF.

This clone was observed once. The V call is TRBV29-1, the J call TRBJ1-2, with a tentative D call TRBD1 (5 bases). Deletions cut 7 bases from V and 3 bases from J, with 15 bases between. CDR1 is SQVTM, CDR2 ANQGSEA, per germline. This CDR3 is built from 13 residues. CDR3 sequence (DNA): TGCAGCGCCCTCGGGGGAAAAGACTATGGCTACACCTTC. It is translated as CSALGGKDYGYTF.

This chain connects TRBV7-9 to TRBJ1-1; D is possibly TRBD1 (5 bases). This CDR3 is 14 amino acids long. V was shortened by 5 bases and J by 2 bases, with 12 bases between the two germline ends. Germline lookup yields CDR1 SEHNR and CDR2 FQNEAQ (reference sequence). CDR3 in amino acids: CASSPAGVNTEAFF. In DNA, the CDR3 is TGTGCCAGCAGCCCCGCGGGGGTAAACACTGAAGCTTTCTTT.

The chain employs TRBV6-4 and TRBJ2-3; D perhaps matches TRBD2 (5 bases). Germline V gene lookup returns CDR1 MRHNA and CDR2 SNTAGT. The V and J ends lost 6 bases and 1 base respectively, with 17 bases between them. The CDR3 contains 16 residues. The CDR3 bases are TGTGCCAGCAGCGCCAAACGGACTGGCGGCACAGATACGCAGTATTTT. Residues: CASSAKRTGGTDTQYF.

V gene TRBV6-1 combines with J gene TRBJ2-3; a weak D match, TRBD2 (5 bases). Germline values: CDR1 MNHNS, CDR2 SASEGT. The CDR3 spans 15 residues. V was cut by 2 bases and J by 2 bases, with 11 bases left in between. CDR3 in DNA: TGTGCCAGCAGTGAACCGGGGTTGGTCACAGATACGCAGTATTTT. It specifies CASSEPGLVTDTQYF.

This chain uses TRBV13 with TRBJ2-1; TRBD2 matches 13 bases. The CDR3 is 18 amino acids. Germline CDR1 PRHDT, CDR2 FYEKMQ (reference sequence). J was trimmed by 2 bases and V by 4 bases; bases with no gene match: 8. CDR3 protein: CASSSRLAGGRAYNEQFF. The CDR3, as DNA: TGTGCCAGCAGCTCCCGACTAGCGGGAGGCCGGGCCTACAATGAGCAGTTCTTC.

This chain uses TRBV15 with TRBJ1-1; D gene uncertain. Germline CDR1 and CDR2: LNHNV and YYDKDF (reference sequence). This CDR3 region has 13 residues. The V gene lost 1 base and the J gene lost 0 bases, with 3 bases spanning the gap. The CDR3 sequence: CATSRVLNTEAFF. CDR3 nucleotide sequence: TGTGCCACCAGCAGAGTATTGAACACTGAAGCTTTCTTT.

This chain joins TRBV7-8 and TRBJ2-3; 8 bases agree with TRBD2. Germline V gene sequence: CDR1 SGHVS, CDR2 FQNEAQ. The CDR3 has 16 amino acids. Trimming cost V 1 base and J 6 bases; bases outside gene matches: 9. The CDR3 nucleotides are TGTGCCAGCAGCTTAGTTCGGCGGGGGGACCGGGATACGCAGTATTTT. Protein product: CASSLVRRGDRDTQYF. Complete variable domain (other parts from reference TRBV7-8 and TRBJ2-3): GAGVSQSPRYKVAKRGQDVALRCDPISGHVSLFWYQQALGQGPEFLTYFQNEAQLDKSGLPSDRFFAERPEGSVSTLKIQRTQQEDSAVYLCASSLVRRGDRDTQYFGPGTRLTVL.

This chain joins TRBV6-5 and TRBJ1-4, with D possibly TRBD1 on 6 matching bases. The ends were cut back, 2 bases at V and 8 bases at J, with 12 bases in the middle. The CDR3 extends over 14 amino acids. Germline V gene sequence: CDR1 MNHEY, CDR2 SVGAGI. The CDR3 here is CASSYELRGEKLFF. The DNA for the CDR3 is TGTGCCAGCAGTTACGAACTGAGGGGGGAAAAACTGTTTTTT.

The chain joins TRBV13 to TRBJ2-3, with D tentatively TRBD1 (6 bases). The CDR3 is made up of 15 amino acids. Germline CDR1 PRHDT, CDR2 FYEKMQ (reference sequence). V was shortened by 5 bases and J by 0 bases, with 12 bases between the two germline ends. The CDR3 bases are TGTGCCAGCAGCCGCGACAGGATTAGCACAGATACGCAGTATTTT. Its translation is CASSRDRISTDTQYF.

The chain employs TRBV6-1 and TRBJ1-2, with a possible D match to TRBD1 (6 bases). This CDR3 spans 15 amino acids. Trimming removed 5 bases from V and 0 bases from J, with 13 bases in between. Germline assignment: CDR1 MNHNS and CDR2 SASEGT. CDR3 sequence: CASSFTGSANYGYTF. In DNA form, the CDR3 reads TGTGCCAGCAGTTTTACAGGGTCCGCTAACTATGGCTACACCTTC.

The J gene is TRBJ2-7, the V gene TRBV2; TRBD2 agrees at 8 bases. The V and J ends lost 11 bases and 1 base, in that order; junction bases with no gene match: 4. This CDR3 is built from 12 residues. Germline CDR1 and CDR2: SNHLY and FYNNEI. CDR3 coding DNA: TGTGCCGGGGGACTAGTTTCCTACGAGCAGTACTTC. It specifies CAGGLVSYEQYF.

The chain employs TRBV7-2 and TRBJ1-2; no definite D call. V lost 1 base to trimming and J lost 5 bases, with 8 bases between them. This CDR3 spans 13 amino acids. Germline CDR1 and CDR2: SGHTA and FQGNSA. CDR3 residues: CASSLGQTYGYTF. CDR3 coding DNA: TGTGCCAGCAGCTTAGGGCAGACATATGGCTACACCTTC.

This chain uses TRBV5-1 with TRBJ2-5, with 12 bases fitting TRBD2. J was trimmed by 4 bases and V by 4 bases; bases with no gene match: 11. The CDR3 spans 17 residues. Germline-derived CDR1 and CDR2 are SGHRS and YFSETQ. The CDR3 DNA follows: TGCGCCAGCAGCGGGAGGCTAGCGGGAGGGCCGGGAGAGACCCAGTACTTC. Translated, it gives CASSGRLAGGPGETQYF.

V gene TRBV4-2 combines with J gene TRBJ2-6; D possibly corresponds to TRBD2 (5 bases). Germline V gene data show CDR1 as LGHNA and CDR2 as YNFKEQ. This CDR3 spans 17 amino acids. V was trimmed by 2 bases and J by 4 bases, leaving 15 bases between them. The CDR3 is CASSQFRRAAGANVLTF. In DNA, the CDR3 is TGTGCCAGCAGCCAATTCCGGCGGGCTGCGGGGGCCAACGTCCTGACTTTC.

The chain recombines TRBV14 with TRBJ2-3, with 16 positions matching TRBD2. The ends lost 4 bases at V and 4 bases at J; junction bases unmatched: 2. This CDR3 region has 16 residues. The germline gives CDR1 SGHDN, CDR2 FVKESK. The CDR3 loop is CASSLGTSGGADTQYF. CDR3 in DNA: TGTGCCAGCAGCCTCGGGACTAGCGGGGGGGCAGATACGCAGTATTTT.